Below, 24 T cell receptor beta chains from the same sample are listed, as sequenced in a study of OX40 agonist ivuxolimab in advanced cancers. The data were produced by immunoSEQ multiplex PCR, yet TCRdb's version contains in-frame clones alone and is incomplete. The sample contains tens of thousands of clones, about 93% of which appear only once. The sequencing here drew on CD4+ or CD8+ T cells sorted from blood, taken in a trial of the OX40 agonist ivuxolimab. The source is an adult with an advanced solid tumor such as melanoma, head and neck, liver or kidney cancer.

The V call is TRBV2, the J call TRBJ2-2; D call uncertain. With 7 bases removed from V and 1 base from J, the gap between germline ends came to 10 bases. The CDR3 loop spans 14 amino acids. CDR1 and CDR2 (germline): SNHLY, FYNNEI. CDR3 residues: CASMYVQNTGELFF. The CDR3 DNA follows: TGTGCCAGCATGTATGTACAGAACACCGGGGAGCTGTTTTTT.

The chain carries TRBV5-1 and TRBJ1-1, with 7 nucleotides matching TRBD1. Germline CDR1 is SGHRS and CDR2 is YFSETQ. The CDR3 has 15 amino acids. Trimming at V came to 4 bases and at J to 5 bases, leaving 11 bases not matched to a gene. As DNA, the CDR3 is TGCGCCAGCAGCCTCCTTTCAGGGGGGAGAACTGAAGCTTTCTTT. Translation: CASSLLSGGRTEAFF.

The chain has TRBV25-1 and TRBJ2-7; no definite D call. Per germline, CDR1 MGHDK and CDR2 SYGVNS. This CDR3 is built from 13 residues. Trimming took 5 bases from V and 2 from J, leaving 10 bases between them. The chain's CDR3 is CASSMGSAYEQYF. DNA for the CDR3: TGTGCCAGCAGTATGGGGTCCGCCTACGAGCAGTACTTC.

The chain combines TRBV5-4 with TRBJ1-2, with D tentatively TRBD1 (6 bases). The CDR3 totals 15 residues. CDR1 SGHNT and CDR2 YYREEE come from the germline V gene (reference sequence). The ends were cut back, 4 bases at V and 5 bases at J, with 18 bases in the middle. CDR3 loop: CASSPPGASSYGYTF. In nucleotides, the CDR3 is TGTGCCAGCAGCCCCCCAGGGGCCTCTAGTTATGGCTACACCTTC. Full variable domain (remainder filled in from reference TRBV5-4 and TRBJ1-2): ETGVTQSPTHLIKTRGQQVTLRCSSQSGHNTVSWYQQALGQGPQFIFQYYREEENGRGNFPPRFSGLQFPNYSSELNVNALELDDSALYLCASSPPGASSYGYTFGSGTRLTVV.

This clone was found a few times. This chain links TRBV11-2 with TRBJ2-5; 14 bases are shared with TRBD2. J was trimmed by 4 bases and V by 5 bases; bases with no gene match: 3. Germline CDR1 is SGHAT and CDR2 is FQNNGV. This CDR3 has 15 amino acids. CDR3 region: CASSPGTSGRETQYF. DNA of the CDR3: TGTGCCAGCAGCCCGGGGACTAGCGGGAGAGAGACCCAGTACTTC.

J is TRBJ2-3 and V is TRBV28, with 7 bases matching TRBD2. V shed 8 bases and J 2 bases; nucleotides not matched to a gene: 13. Germline CDR1 and CDR2: MDHEN and SYDVKM. CDR3 length: 16 amino acids. In DNA form, the CDR3 reads TGTGCCAGCTTCCCCCCGACTAGCTTCTCCACAGATACGCAGTATTTT. The encoded protein is CASFPPTSFSTDTQYF.

The gene calls are TRBV9 and TRBJ2-7; D gene unclear. Germline CDR1 SGDLS, CDR2 YYNGEE. The CDR3 extends over 13 amino acids. V was clipped by 4 bases and J by 0 bases, with 8 bases between them. CDR3: CASSFPGSYEQYF. As DNA, the CDR3 is TGTGCCAGCAGCTTCCCGGGCTCCTACGAGCAGTACTTC.

The genes are TRBV19 and TRBJ2-1; D may be TRBD2 (5 bases). V was clipped by 6 bases and J by 8 bases, with 11 bases between them. Germline assignment: CDR1 LNHDA and CDR2 SQIVND (reference sequence). There are 12 residues in the CDR3. CDR3 in DNA: TGTGCCAGTAGCGGTAGCGTCCATGAGCAGTTCTTC. It codes for CASSGSVHEQFF.

The chain combines TRBV11-3 with TRBJ2-7; 9 bases agree with TRBD1. Germline assignment: CDR1 SGHNT and CDR2 YENEEA. CDR3 length: 15 amino acids. J was trimmed by 2 bases and V by 5 bases; bases with no gene match: 7. CDR3: CASSLTTGGAYEQYF. In nucleotides, the CDR3 is TGTGCCAGCAGCCTCACGACAGGGGGGGCCTACGAGCAGTACTTC.

The chain joins TRBV9 to TRBJ2-3; 14 bases align to TRBD2. Germline CDR1 is SGDLS and CDR2 is YYNGEE. After removal of 0 bases from V and 1 base from J, the junction contained 4 bases not matched to a gene. The CDR3 is 18 amino acids. The CDR3 protein is CASSVAGLAGGRTDTQYF. DNA of the CDR3: TGTGCCAGCAGCGTAGCTGGACTAGCGGGAGGACGCACAGATACGCAGTATTTT.

The V call is TRBV19, the J call TRBJ2-2, with 8 bases aligning to TRBD2. Germline V lookup: CDR1 LNHDA, CDR2 SQIVND (reference sequence). The trim removed 6 bases at V and 0 bases at J, leaving 3 bases unmatched. There are 15 residues in the CDR3. The CDR3 region has the DNA TGTGCCAGTAGGTTAGCGGGGACGAACACCGGGGAGCTGTTTTTT. Protein: CASRLAGTNTGELFF.

In nucleotides, the CDR3 is TGTGCCAGTAGTATTTATCAGTCGTACAATGAGCAGTTCTTC. It codes for CASSIYQSYNEQFF. The chain employs TRBV19 and TRBJ2-1; D remains ambiguous. This CDR3 is built from 14 residues. The germline gives CDR1 LNHDA, CDR2 SQIVND (reference sequence). V shed 3 bases and J shed 4 bases, with 10 bases lying between them. The full variable domain, rest sourced from reference TRBV19 and TRBJ2-1, is DGGITQSPKYLFRKEGQNVTLSCEQNLNHDAMYWYRQDPGQGLRLIYYSQIVNDFQKGDIAEGYSVSREKKESFPLTVTSAQKNPTAFYLCASSIYQSYNEQFFGPGTRLTVL.

V usage is TRBV28 and J usage is TRBJ1-2; a possible D gene is TRBD1 (5 bases). CDR3 length equals 14 residues. Germline loops: CDR1 MDHEN, CDR2 SYDVKM. Trimming took off 6 bases at V and 7 bases at J, with 18 bases between the two ends. CDR3 loop: CASSARGDLAGYTF. The CDR3 nucleotides are TGTGCCAGCAGCGCGCGGGGCGACCTGGCTGGCTACACCTTC.

The chain links TRBV7-2 to TRBJ2-5, with D possibly matching TRBD2 (5 bases). V lost 3 bases and J lost 1, with 6 bases in between. Germline V lookup: CDR1 SGHTA, CDR2 FQGNSA. This CDR3 has 13 residues. In nucleotides, the CDR3 is TGTGCCAGCAGCTTTGGGAGCCAAGAGACCCAGTACTTC. This gives the protein CASSFGSQETQYF.

This chain uses TRBV5-1 with TRBJ2-5; a possible D gene is TRBD2 (5 bases). V gave up 5 bases and J gave up 2 bases, with 19 bases separating them. The germline V gene encodes CDR1 SGHRS and CDR2 YFSETQ. The CDR3 length is 16 residues. CDR3 protein: CASSSSPLTGQETQYF. For the CDR3, the DNA is TGCGCCAGCAGTTCTTCCCCCCTGACGGGACAAGAGACCCAGTACTTC.

This chain uses TRBV6-6 with TRBJ1-3; D unclear. The CDR3 is 14 residues long. The V end lost 5 bases, the J end lost 0 bases, and 8 bases lay between the germline ends. Germline values: CDR1 MNHNY, CDR2 SVGAGI (reference sequence). As DNA, the CDR3 is TGTGCCAGCAGTACCTCGAGCTCTGGAAACACCATATATTTT. This encodes CASSTSSSGNTIYF.

The V call is TRBV9, the J call TRBJ1-5; TRBD1 is a possible D gene (5 bases). The CDR3 contains 13 residues. The germline V and J ends were trimmed by 4 bases and 1 base, with 6 bases remaining between them. Germline assignment: CDR1 SGDLS and CDR2 YYNGEE. The CDR3: CASSRDSNQPQHF. The CDR3 bases are TGTGCCAGCAGCCGGGACAGCAATCAGCCCCAGCATTTT.

V is TRBV6-6 and J is TRBJ2-5; 10 bases fit TRBD1. Germline values: CDR1 MNHNY, CDR2 SVGAGI (reference sequence). Unmatched junction bases numbered 4, after V lost 6 bases and J lost 6 bases. The CDR3 has 13 amino acids. Here the CDR3 DNA reads TGTGCCAGCAGAGGGGGACAGGGGAAGACCCAGTACTTC. Translation: CASRGGQGKTQYF.

The chain recombines TRBV11-2 with TRBJ2-1, with TRBD2 identical over 7 bases. This CDR3 comprises 15 residues. V gave up 4 bases and J gave up 1 base; unmatched junction bases: 4. CDR1 SGHAT and CDR2 FQNNGV come from the germline V gene. The CDR3 DNA sequence: TGTGCCAGCAGCTCCACCGGGGGGTCCTACAATGAGCAGTTCTTC. Its protein is CASSSTGGSYNEQFF.

The chain links TRBV7-2 to TRBJ2-7; 9 nucleotides line up with TRBD2. The CDR3 runs to 15 residues. The V gene's germline CDR1 is SGHTA and CDR2 FQGNSA. The trim removed 4 bases at V and 6 bases at J, leaving 10 bases unmatched. The CDR3 nucleotides are TGTGCCAGCAGCTCTGGCGCTAGCGGGATTGGCGAGCAGTACTTC. Protein product: CASSSGASGIGEQYF.

This chain connects TRBV9 to TRBJ2-5; D is uncertain. V lost 4 bases to trimming and J lost 3 bases, with 4 bases between them. This CDR3 is built from 11 residues. Germline V gene lookup returns CDR1 SGDLS and CDR2 YYNGEE. This CDR3 is CASSLEETQYF. The CDR3, as DNA: TGTGCCAGCAGCTTAGAAGAGACCCAGTACTTC.

This clone appeared once. In nucleotides, the CDR3 is TGTGCCAGCAGCCTAAGGGCGCTAGCGGGCGGCACCGGGGAGCTGTTTTTT. Its translation is CASSLRALAGGTGELFF. The chain uses TRBV7-3 and TRBJ2-2; 8 nucleotides align to TRBD2. The germline gives CDR1 SGHTA, CDR2 FQGTGA. The CDR3 loop spans 17 amino acids. With V trimmed by 5 bases and J by 4 bases, 12 bases remained unmatched.

This chain uses TRBV9 with TRBJ2-1, with D possibly TRBD2 on 7 matching bases. Looked up from germline, CDR1 is SGDLS and CDR2 is YYNGEE. V lost 5 bases and J 0 bases, leaving 12 bases between the germline ends. The CDR3 sequence is 15 residues long. Here the CDR3 reads CASRGGQSSYNEQFF. CDR3 bases: TGTGCCAGCAGGGGGGGGCAGAGCTCCTACAATGAGCAGTTCTTC.

The chain joins TRBV9 to TRBJ1-5; D is uncertain. Germline V lookup: CDR1 SGDLS, CDR2 YYNGEE. The CDR3 spans 16 residues. The ends were cut back, 0 bases at V and 0 bases at J, with 10 bases in the middle. The CDR3 spells CASSVGPGYSNQPQHF. Here the CDR3 DNA reads TGTGCCAGCAGCGTAGGCCCAGGTTATAGCAATCAGCCCCAGCATTTT.